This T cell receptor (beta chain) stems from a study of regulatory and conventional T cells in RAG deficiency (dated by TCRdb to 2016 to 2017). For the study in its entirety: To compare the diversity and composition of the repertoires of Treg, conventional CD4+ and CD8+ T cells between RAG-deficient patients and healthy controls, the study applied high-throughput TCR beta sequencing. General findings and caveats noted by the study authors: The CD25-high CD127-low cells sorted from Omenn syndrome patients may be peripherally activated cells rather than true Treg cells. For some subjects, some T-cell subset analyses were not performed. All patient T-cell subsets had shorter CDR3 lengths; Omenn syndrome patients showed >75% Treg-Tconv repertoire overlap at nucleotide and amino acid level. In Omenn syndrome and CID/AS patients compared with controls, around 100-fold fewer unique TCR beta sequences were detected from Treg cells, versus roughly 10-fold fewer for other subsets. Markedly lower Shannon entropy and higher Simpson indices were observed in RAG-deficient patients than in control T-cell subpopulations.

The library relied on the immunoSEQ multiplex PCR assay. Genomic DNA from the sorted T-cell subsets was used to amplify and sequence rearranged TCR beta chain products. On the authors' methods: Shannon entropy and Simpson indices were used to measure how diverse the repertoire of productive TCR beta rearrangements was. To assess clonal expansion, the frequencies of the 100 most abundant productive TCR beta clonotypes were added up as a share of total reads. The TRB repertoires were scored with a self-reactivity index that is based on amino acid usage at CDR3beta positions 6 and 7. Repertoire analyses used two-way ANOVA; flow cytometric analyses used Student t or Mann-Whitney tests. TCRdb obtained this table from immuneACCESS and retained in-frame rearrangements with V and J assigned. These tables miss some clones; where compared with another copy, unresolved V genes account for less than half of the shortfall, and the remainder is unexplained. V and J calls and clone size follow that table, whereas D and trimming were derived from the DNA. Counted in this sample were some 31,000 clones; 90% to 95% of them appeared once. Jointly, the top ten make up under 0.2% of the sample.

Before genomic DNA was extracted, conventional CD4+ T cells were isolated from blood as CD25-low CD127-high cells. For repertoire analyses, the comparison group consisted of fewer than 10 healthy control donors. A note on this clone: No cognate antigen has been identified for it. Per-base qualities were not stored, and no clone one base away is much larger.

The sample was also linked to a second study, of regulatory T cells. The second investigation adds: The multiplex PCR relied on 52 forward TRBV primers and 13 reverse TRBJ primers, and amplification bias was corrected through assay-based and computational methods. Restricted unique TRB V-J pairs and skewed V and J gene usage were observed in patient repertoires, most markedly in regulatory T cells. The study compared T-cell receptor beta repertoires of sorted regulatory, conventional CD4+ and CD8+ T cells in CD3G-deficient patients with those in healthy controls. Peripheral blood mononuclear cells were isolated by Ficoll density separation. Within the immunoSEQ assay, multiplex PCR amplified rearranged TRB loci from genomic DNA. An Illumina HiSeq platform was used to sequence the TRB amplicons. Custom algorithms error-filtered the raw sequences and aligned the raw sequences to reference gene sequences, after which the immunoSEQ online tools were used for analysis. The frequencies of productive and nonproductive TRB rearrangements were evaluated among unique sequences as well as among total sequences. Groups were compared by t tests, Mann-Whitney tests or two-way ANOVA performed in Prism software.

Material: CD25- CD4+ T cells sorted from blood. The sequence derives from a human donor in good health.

Here the CDR3 is given as CASSLRTGRRTEAFF. The nucleotide sequence is given as TGTGCCAGCAGTTTACGGACAGGGCGGCGGACTGAAGCTTTCTTT. Recombination joined TRBV27 with TRBJ1-1; TRBD1 fits 8 bases in the junction. Relative to germline, V is missing 2 bases and J is missing 5 bases, with 7 bases of the junction outside any gene match. CDR1 and CDR2 are read off the germline V gene (reference sequence) as MNHEY and SMNVEV. The CDR3 spans 15 residues, from the cysteine through the phenylalanine. This entry keeps only the CDR3 DNA: 45 bases, framed from base 1.